The 25 T cell receptor beta chains below all came from one sample that was sequenced in a study of T cells in Graves' hyperthyroidism and ophthalmopathy. Amplified TCR beta CDR3 regions derived from RNA transcripts. First-round RT-PCR with HTBI primers amplified the TCR CDR3 region. In TCRdb, the multiplex PCR reads were re-called with MiXCR into one record per CDR3 protein. The sample records over 650,000 distinct CDR3 sequences, over 15% being singletons. Sequenced: blood. Receptors originate from a man younger than 35 with Graves' hyperthyroidism.

Only a few counts were recorded for this clonotype. The chain joins TRBV20-1 to TRBJ2-5; 8 bases line up with TRBD1. Germline values: CDR1 DFQATT, CDR2 SNEGSKA (reference sequence). CDR3 size: 15 residues. V trimming: 1 base; J trimming: 5 bases; junction bases outside the gene matches: 9. CDR3 nucleotide sequence: TGCAGTGCTAGAGTGCCAGGGGGCCGGTTTGAGACCCAGTACTTC. It codes for CSARVPGGRFETQYF.

The rearrangement links TRBV20-1 to TRBJ2-1, with 9 bases lining up with TRBD1. The CDR3 runs 12 residues. CDR1 is DFQATT and CDR2 is SNEGSKA in the germline V gene (reference sequence). CDR3 DNA: TGCAGGGCCGGGACAGGGATCAGTGAGCAGTTCTTC. This sequence encodes CRAGTGISEQFF.

The CDR3 bases are TGTGCCAGCAGCGTAGAGGTAGGGAATTATAGCAATCAGCCCCAGCATTTT. The encoded protein is CASSVEVGNYSNQPQHF. V gene TRBV9 combines with J gene TRBJ1-5; D call uncertain. CDR3 size: 17 residues. The germline V and J ends were trimmed by 0 bases and 0 bases, with 13 bases remaining between them. Germline CDR1 is SGDLS and CDR2 is YYNGEE.

V gene TRBV9 combines with J gene TRBJ1-6; 7 nucleotides align to TRBD1. CDR1 and CDR2 from the germline V gene are SGDLS and YYNGEE. V shed 4 bases, J shed 10 bases, and the junction held 11 bases outside the gene matches. The CDR3 runs 15 residues. The CDR3 loop is CASSTQDRVGSPLHF. The CDR3 region has the DNA TGTGCCAGCAGCACCCAAGACAGGGTTGGCTCACCCCTCCACTTT.

V gene TRBV27 combines with J gene TRBJ2-6; possible D gene TRBD2, 6 bases. Germline CDR1 is MNHEY and CDR2 is SMNVEV (reference sequence). The CDR3 has 19 residues. V was clipped by 5 bases and J by 2 bases, with 22 bases between them. Written as DNA, the CDR3 is TGTGCCAGCAGTACTAGGCGGGACGTAGGGAGAGCTGGGGCCAACGTCCTGACTTTC. It translates to CASSTRRDVGRAGANVLTF.

The chain is built from TRBV5-1 and TRBJ2-7; 7 bases map to TRBD2. The germline gives CDR1 SGHRS, CDR2 YFSETQ. The V segment lost 5 bases and the J segment 3 bases; nucleotides outside the gene matches: 11. The CDR3 has 15 amino acids. CDR3 sequence reads: CASSFSSGTNYEQYF. Written as DNA, the CDR3 is TGCGCCAGCAGTTTTTCAAGCGGGACCAACTACGAGCAGTACTTC. The full variable domain, with the rest looked up from reference TRBV5-1 and TRBJ2-7, is KAGVTQTPRYLIKTRGQQVTLSCSPISGHRSVSWYQQTPGQGLQFLFEYFSETQRNKGNFPGRFSGRQFSNSRSEMNVSTLELGDSALYLCASSFSSGTNYEQYFGPGTRLTVT.

This clonotype was counted between two and nine times. The CDR3 region has the DNA TGTGCCAGCAGCTTCGAGGGCCGGGGTTTAGGGGATGAGCAGTTCTTC. Translated: CASSFEGRGLGDEQFF. This sequence joins TRBV11-3 and TRBJ2-1, with D perhaps matching TRBD1 or TRBD2 (5 bases each). With 3 bases removed from V and 8 bases from J, the gap between germline ends came to 20 bases. Germline V CDR1 and CDR2: SGHNT, YENEEA. This CDR3 has 16 amino acids.

Of note for this clonotype: A read error is possible here, since a much larger clone lies one base away. This rearrangement joins TRBV5-6 to TRBJ2-2; D is unresolved. This CDR3 has 12 residues. V lost 3 bases to trimming and J lost 4 bases, with 4 bases between them. Per germline, CDR1 SGHDT and CDR2 YYEEEE. The CDR3 loop is CASSWSTGELFF. CDR3 DNA: TGTGCCAGCAGCTGGAGCACCGGGGAGCTGTTTTTT. The complete variable domain, with remaining parts taken from reference TRBV5-6 and TRBJ2-2, reads DAGVTQSPTHLIKTRGQQVTLRCSPKSGHDTVSWYQQALGQGPQFIFQYYEEEERQRGNFPDRFSGHQFPNYSSELNVNALLLGDSALYLCASSWSTGELFFGEGSRLTVL.

V and J are TRBV28 and TRBJ2-5, with 10 bases matching TRBD2. From germline, CDR1 is MDHEN and CDR2 SYDVKM. This CDR3 has 16 residues. Trimming at V came to 2 bases and at J to 5 bases, leaving 8 bases not matched to a gene. CDR3 region: CASSLGLAVIEETQYF. Here the CDR3 DNA reads TGTGCCAGCAGTTTAGGACTAGCGGTTATCGAGGAGACCCAGTACTTC. Filled out from reference TRBV28 and TRBJ2-5, the complete variable domain reads DVKVTQSSRYLVKRTGEKVFLECVQDMDHENMFWYRQDPGLGLRLIYFSYDVKMKEKGDIPEGYSVSREKKERFSLILESASTNQTSMYLCASSLGLAVIEETQYFGPGTRLLVL.

As concerns this clonotype: Just one base apart from a much larger clone, this may be a read error. V is TRBV3-1 and J is TRBJ2-7; 7 nucleotides match TRBD2. The CDR3 totals 14 residues. Germline V CDR1 and CDR2: LGHDT, YNNKEL (reference sequence). CDR3 DNA sequence: TGTGCCAGTAACGACGCGGGAGTCCCCTACGGGCAGTACTTC. Amino acids: CASNDAGVPYGQYF.

This clonotype was seen more than once but under ten times. The rearrangement uses TRBV20-1 and TRBJ1-1, with D unresolved. This CDR3 has 15 amino acids. Trimming left V 3 bases short and J 2 bases short, with 16 bases between. Germline V CDR1 and CDR2: DFQATT, SNEGSKA (reference sequence). CDR3 sequence: CSARAPSGPNTEAFF. For the CDR3, the DNA is TGCAGTGCTAGGGCCCCGTCAGGTCCCAACACTGAAGCTTTCTTT.

This clonotype showed up just a few times. CDR3 residues: CASSQEWTGIHAGELFF. CDR3 in DNA: TGCGCCAGCAGCCAAGAATGGACAGGGATACACGCCGGGGAGCTGTTTTTT. The V call is TRBV4-3, the J call TRBJ2-2, with 8 bases fitting TRBD1. This CDR3 region has 17 residues. After removal of 0 bases from V and 6 bases from J, the junction contained 9 bases not matched to a gene. Germline V CDR1 and CDR2: LGHNA, YSLEER.

The table lists this clonotype with a count of one. CDR3 amino acids: CASSLLFTSDYEQYF. The CDR3 DNA sequence: TGTGCCAGCAGTTTACTTTTTACTAGCGACTACGAGCAGTACTTC. The gene calls are TRBV12-3 or TRBV12-4 and TRBJ2-7, with 7 positions matching TRBD2. The V and J ends lost 2 bases and 3 bases, in that order; junction bases with no gene match: 7. This CDR3 is 15 amino acids long.

In its sample, this clonotype was seen many times. The V call is TRBV12-3 or TRBV12-4, the J call TRBJ1-2; TRBD1 might be the D (5 bases). V was clipped by 9 bases and J by 4 bases, with 18 bases between them. This CDR3 contains 14 residues. CDR3 region: CASHVAGLGYGYTF. The CDR3 DNA reads as TGTGCCAGTCATGTCGCAGGGCTCGGCTATGGCTACACCTTC.

In its sample, this clonotype was seen many times. The chain couples TRBV6-1 to TRBJ2-5; D not certain. This CDR3 is 11 amino acids long. Per germline, CDR1 MNHNS and CDR2 SASEGT. Trimming took off 7 bases at V and 4 bases at J, with 7 bases between the two ends. This chain's CDR3 is CASTVGETQYF. The DNA for the CDR3 is TGTGCCAGCACCGTGGGAGAGACCCAGTACTTC.

This clonotype was seen ten or more times. The V and J genes are TRBV20-1 and TRBJ2-3, with TRBD2 matching over 15 bases. Trimming removed 6 bases from V and 4 bases from J; junction bases left unmatched: 2. The CDR3 runs to 14 residues. The V gene's germline CDR1 is DFQATT and CDR2 SNEGSKA (reference sequence). The CDR3: CSAGLAGGADTQYF. Written as DNA, the CDR3 is TGCAGTGCCGGACTAGCGGGAGGGGCAGATACGCAGTATTTT.

The V gene is TRBV6-1, the J gene TRBJ1-3, with 7 bases aligning to TRBD1. CDR1 and CDR2 from the germline V gene are MNHNS and SASEGT. The CDR3 length is 14 residues. V trimming: 8 bases; J trimming: 0 bases; junction bases outside the gene matches: 4. CDR3 amino acids: CASGAGGSGNTIYF. Written as DNA, the CDR3 is TGTGCCAGCGGGGCAGGGGGCTCTGGAAACACCATATATTTT.

The rearrangement joins TRBV25-1 to TRBJ2-1; 7 bases are shared with TRBD2. CDR3 length: 17 amino acids. Germline CDR1 is MGHDK and CDR2 is SYGVNS. Trimming cost V 4 bases and J 0 bases; bases outside gene matches: 9. The CDR3 here is CASSAELGRGSYNEQFF. The CDR3 DNA reads as TGTGCCAGCAGTGCCGAACTAGGGAGGGGCTCCTACAATGAGCAGTTCTTC.

The chain links TRBV5-4 to TRBJ2-5; 11 positions agree with TRBD1. CDR3 length equals 15 residues. The V and J ends lost 5 bases and 5 bases, in that order; junction bases with no gene match: 8. From germline, CDR1 is SGHNT and CDR2 YYREEE (reference sequence). CDR3 sequence (DNA): TGTGCCAGCAGGGCGGGACAGGGGGTGGAGGAGACCCAGTACTTC. It translates to CASRAGQGVEETQYF.

Ten or more counts support this clonotype. CDR3 nucleotide sequence: TGCGCCAGCAGCTTCCCCGAGACTAGCGGGAGCCTCTACAATGAGCAGTTCTTC. It codes for CASSFPETSGSLYNEQFF. V usage is TRBV5-1 and J usage is TRBJ2-1; the match to TRBD2 covers 12 bases. This CDR3 has 18 amino acids. Trimming cost V 2 bases and J 3 bases; bases outside gene matches: 9. Germline lookup yields CDR1 SGHRS and CDR2 YFSETQ.

This clonotype was observed a handful of times. The chain recombines TRBV5-1 with TRBJ2-3, with D possibly being TRBD2 (5 bases). Germline V gives CDR1 SGHRS, CDR2 YFSETQ. With 4 bases removed from V and 0 bases from J, the gap between germline ends came to 9 bases. This CDR3 contains 14 residues. CDR3 residues: CASSTRPSTDTQYF. The CDR3 coding sequence is TGCGCCAGCAGCACTAGGCCTAGCACAGATACGCAGTATTTT.

This clonotype appeared a few times. The chain combines TRBV18 with TRBJ2-2; D call uncertain. V gave up 9 bases and J gave up 3 bases, with 2 bases separating them. This CDR3 region has 10 residues. CDR1 is KGHSH, CDR2 LQKENI, per germline. CDR3 coding DNA: TGTGCCAGTTACACCGGGGAGCTGTTTTTT. It codes for CASYTGELFF.

J is TRBJ1-1 and V is TRBV29-1; no reliable D call. The V and J ends lost 4 bases and 1 base respectively, with 13 bases between them. This CDR3 spans 14 amino acids. CDR1 SQVTM and CDR2 ANQGSEA come from the germline V gene. The CDR3, as DNA: TGCAGCGTTGTATCCGGTATCGGGAACACTGAAGCTTTCTTT. It specifies CSVVSGIGNTEAFF.

This clonotype was detected many times. This CDR3 is CASSFGQGQNTEAFF. The CDR3 DNA is TGTGCCAGCTCATTCGGACAGGGCCAGAACACTGAAGCTTTCTTT. This chain joins TRBV18 and TRBJ1-1, with 8 bases that match TRBD1. The CDR3 runs to 15 residues. Germline assignment: CDR1 KGHSH and CDR2 LQKENI. With V trimmed by 5 bases and J by 1 base, 6 bases remained unmatched.

This clonotype occurred many times. The chain is built from TRBV27 and TRBJ2-1; the match to TRBD1 covers 7 bases. CDR1 is MNHEY, CDR2 SMNVEV, per germline (reference sequence). V lost 6 bases to trimming and J lost 6 bases; unmatched junction nucleotides: 11. This CDR3 is 15 amino acids long. CDR3 bases: TGTGCCAGCAGCTTCGACAGGGCAGGGGGCAATGAGCAGTTCTTC. This encodes CASSFDRAGGNEQFF.